These 5 T cell receptor beta chains share one sample of origin, sequenced in a study of T cell responses to AZD1222 COVID-19 vaccine. Some clones are missing from TCRdb's copy, which holds only in-frame ones; the method was immunoSEQ multiplex PCR. The repertoire includes about 130,000 clones, around 84% of them detected once, and 9.5% to 15% sits in the top ten. Source: peripheral blood, taken on day 0 of AZD1222 vaccination. The receptor source for this set is an adult in good health.

This chain uses TRBV5-1 with TRBJ1-2, with 8 nucleotides matching TRBD1. With 1 base clipped from V and 8 bases from J, the junction kept 7 bases outside the gene matches. The V gene's germline CDR1 is SGHRS and CDR2 YFSETQ. The CDR3 runs 14 residues. CDR3 DNA sequence: TGCGCCAGCAGCTTGAGGCAGGGGGCCGGGGGCTACACCTTC. Its translation is CASSLRQGAGGYTF.

The chain employs TRBV20-1 and TRBJ2-7; D is unclear. Trimming stripped 6 bases from V and 3 bases from J, with 6 bases between. Germline V gives CDR1 DFQATT, CDR2 SNEGSKA (reference sequence). The CDR3 consists of 10 residues. CDR3 sequence (DNA): TGCAGTGCAAAAAGCTACGAGCAGTACTTC. This codes for CSAKSYEQYF.

This clone was found once. The chain has TRBV4-1 and TRBJ1-2; 9 bases are a match to TRBD1. Germline loops: CDR1 MGHRA, CDR2 YSYEKL. Unmatched junction bases numbered 10, after V lost 4 bases and J lost 7 bases. The CDR3 consists of 15 residues. In DNA, the CDR3 is TGCGCCAGCAGCCCGGCCTCCACAGGGGGCTTTGGCTACACCTTC. Amino acid sequence: CASSPASTGGFGYTF.

CDR3 in amino acids: CASSLVGVAGGPGEQFF. The CDR3 DNA reads as TGTGCCAGCAGCTTAGTGGGAGTAGCGGGAGGGCCCGGTGAGCAGTTCTTC. This chain connects TRBV7-2 to TRBJ2-1; 11 bases agree with TRBD2. The ends lost 1 base at V and 9 bases at J; junction bases unmatched: 11. Germline CDR1 is SGHTA and CDR2 is FQGNSA. The CDR3 sequence is 17 residues long.

This chain connects TRBV6-7 to TRBJ2-7; a possible D gene is TRBD2 (5 bases). TRBV6-7 is assigned to the ORF class and has an uncertain function. The CDR3 is made up of 12 amino acids. The V gene lost 4 bases and the J gene lost 3 bases, with 7 bases spanning the gap. CDR3 DNA: TGTGCCAGCAGTTTCCGGGGCTACGAGCAGTACTTC. Translation: CASSFRGYEQYF.